This T cell receptor (beta chain) was captured in a study of shared clonotypes between healthy human individuals (dated by TCRdb to 2020 to 2021). The study in broad terms: The cohort comprised a couple of women and a few men aged 18 to 49 years. For each donor, CD4 naive and CD4 memory were each given three plates, CD8 naive was given two plates, and CD8 memory was given one plate. To increase sequencing depth and limit assay-specific biases, different laboratories used diverse techniques to prepare libraries and sequence TCR repertoires. Blood TCR repertoires of several healthy adults were deeply sequenced to estimate repertoire size and the extent of clonotype sharing between individuals. Per donor, leukapheresis produced somewhere between about 0.94 and 9 billion PBMCs.

Using the deep immunoSEQ assay, TCR CDR3 regions were amplified from genomic DNA by multiplex PCR. For each cell subset, the extracted genomic DNA was distributed evenly across all wells of several immunoSEQ 96-well plates, and each plate served as one replicate. For sorted subsets, each replicate PCR was loaded with 200 ng genomic DNA, equivalent to 30,000 or so T cell genomes. Purified libraries were measured with a Qubit 3.0 fluorometer, size-checked on a Bioanalyzer 2100, and measured again with the KAPA Library Quantification kit. A separate single-read 150-cycle Illumina NextSeq 550 flow cell was used to sequence each immunoSEQ 96-well plate. On the study's bioinformatics: Because only junctional sequences without quality scores were contained in the immunoSEQ output, filtering matching that applied to full-length reads could not be performed. Sequences were annotated with PyIR, a Python wrapper for IgBLAST v1.9, using IMGT germline references to assign V/J genes and CDR3. Reads were filtered out if the reads had weak V/J assignments (E-value above 1e-6), no CDR3, stop codons, out-of-frame junctions, or ambiguous translated residues. V3J clonotypes were defined as sequences sharing an identical inferred V gene, J gene, and CDR3 amino acid sequence. To compute the percentage overlap between repertoires, the number of shared unique clonotypes was divided by the size of the smaller repertoire. Three approaches were used to assess repertoire richness: RTK rarefaction, the Chao1 estimator, and Recon v2.1 estimates of unobserved clonotypes. Generation probabilities were computed with OLGA for all TCRbeta clonotypes obtained by the gDNA method from a few donors. The source is immuneACCESS, and TCRdb retained only in-frame sequences with V and J called. Part of the clones is not carried over; for the studies checked, unresolved V genes explain less than half of this, and the remainder is unexplained. V, J and clone size are those of that table, while D and trimming were read from the DNA. The sample records more than 2 million clones, over 85% of which are singletons. The ten largest make up around 0.13% of the sample.

Overall study results and their limits: Only blood was sampled, and tissue TCR repertoires likely differ from those in blood. Across a handful of donors, roughly 5.4% of naive CD4, around 3.3% of naive CD8, around 2.1% of memory CD4, and 0.4% of memory CD8 clonotypes were shared. Compared with non-shared clonotypes, clonotypes shared by all four sorted-subset donors had higher generation probabilities. Rarefaction of sorted-subset datasets indicated incomplete sequencing despite the large sequencing depth. Pairwise subsampling led to the expectation that sequencing depth would affect the degree of clonotype sharing among donors. The genetic and exposure-history diversity represented was limited by the small number of donors. Naive subsets generally had larger estimated clonotype richness than memory subsets.

Concerning this clone itself: What this receptor recognizes is not known. No base quality information exists; no much larger clone differs at one position. This specimen includes other DNA sequences encoding the same CDR3.

The donors were healthy, HIV-negative adults who had no recently reported acute infections or vaccinations. Every donor was a Caucasian adult living in Nashville, Tennessee, USA. CD4+ T cells were enriched by magnetic negative selection, after which naive cells were positively selected on CD45RA and the negative fraction was taken as the memory subset. Blood was obtained by leukapheresis, after which PBMCs were separated by Ficoll-Histopaque density gradient centrifugation and cryopreserved in liquid nitrogen vapor phase. Purity and quantity of every magnetically sorted T cell population were checked by analytical flow cytometry. Each sorted fraction had its genomic DNA isolated and then quantified by UV absorbance on a Nanodrop 2000c. Sequencing was carried out using naive CD4+ T cells sorted from blood. According to the study, the label for this sample's cell subset or site signals: CD45RA+ positively selected. This sequence was found in a man between 18 and 29 years old in good health.

The encoded CDR3 is CASSQDQGGTEAFF. The nucleotide sequence reads as follows: TGCGCCAGCAGCCAAGATCAAGGGGGGACTGAAGCTTTCTTT. The chain was built from TRBV4-1 and TRBJ1-1; tentative D gene TRBD1, with 6 bases matching. From a lookup of the germline V gene, CDR1 and CDR2 are MGHRA and YSYEKL. V is cut by 0 bases and J by 5 bases, and the space between the germline ends is 10 bases. Its CDR3 holds 14 amino acids, cysteine through phenylalanine. Only CDR3 DNA remains: 42 bases, in frame from the first base.